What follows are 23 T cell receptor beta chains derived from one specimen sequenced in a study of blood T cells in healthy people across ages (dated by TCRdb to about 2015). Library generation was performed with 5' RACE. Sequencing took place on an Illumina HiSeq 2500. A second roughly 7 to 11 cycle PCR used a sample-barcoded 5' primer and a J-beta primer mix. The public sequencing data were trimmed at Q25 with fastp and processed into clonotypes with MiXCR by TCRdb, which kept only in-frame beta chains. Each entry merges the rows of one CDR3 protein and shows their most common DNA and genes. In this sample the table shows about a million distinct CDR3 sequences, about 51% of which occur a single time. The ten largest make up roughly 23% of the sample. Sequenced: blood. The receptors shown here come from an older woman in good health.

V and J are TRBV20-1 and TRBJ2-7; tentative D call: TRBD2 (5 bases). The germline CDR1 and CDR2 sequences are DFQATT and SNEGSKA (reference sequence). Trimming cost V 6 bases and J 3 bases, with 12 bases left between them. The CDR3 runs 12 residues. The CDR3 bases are TGCAGTGCAAGGTCGGGATACTACGAGCAGTACTTC. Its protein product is CSARSGYYEQYF.

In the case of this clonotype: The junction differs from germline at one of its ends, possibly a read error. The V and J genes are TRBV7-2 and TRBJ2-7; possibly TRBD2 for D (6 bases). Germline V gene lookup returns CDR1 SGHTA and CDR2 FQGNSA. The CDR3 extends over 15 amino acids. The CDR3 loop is CANSRPGLNSYEQYF. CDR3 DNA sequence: TGTGCCAACAGCCGCCCGGGACTGAACTCCTACGAGCAGTACTTC.

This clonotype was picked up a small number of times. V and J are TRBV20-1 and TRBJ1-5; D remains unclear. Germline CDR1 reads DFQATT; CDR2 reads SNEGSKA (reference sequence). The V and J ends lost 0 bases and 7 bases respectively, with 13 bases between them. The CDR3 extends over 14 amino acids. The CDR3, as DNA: TGCAGTGCTAGAGAGCTAGTGGGCGCGCAGCCCCAGCATTTT. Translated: CSARELVGAQPQHF.

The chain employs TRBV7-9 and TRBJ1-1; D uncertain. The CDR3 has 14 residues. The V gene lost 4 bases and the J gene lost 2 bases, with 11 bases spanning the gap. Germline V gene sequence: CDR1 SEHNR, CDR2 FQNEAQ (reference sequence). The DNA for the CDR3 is TGTGCCAGCAGCTCTTTGGGCCATAACACTGAAGCTTTCTTT. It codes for CASSSLGHNTEAFF.

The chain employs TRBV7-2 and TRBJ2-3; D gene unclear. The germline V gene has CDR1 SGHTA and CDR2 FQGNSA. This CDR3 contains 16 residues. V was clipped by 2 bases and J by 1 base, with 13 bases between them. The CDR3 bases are TGTGCCAGCAGCTTACGGTCAGGATCGGGCACAGATACGCAGTATTTT. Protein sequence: CASSLRSGSGTDTQYF.

The CDR3 reads CASSYNLGNGYEQYF. The CDR3 DNA sequence: TGTGCCAGCAGTTACAATCTCGGGAATGGCTACGAGCAGTACTTC. The rearrangement uses TRBV6-5 and TRBJ2-7, with D tentatively TRBD2 (5 bases). CDR1 and CDR2 from the germline V gene are MNHEY and SVGAGI. The CDR3 has 15 amino acids. The ends were cut back, 2 bases at V and 3 bases at J, with 14 bases in the middle.

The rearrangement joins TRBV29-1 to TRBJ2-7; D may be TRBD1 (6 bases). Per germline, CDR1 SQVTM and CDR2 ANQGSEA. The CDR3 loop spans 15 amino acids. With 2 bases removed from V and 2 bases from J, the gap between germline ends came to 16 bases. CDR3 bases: TGCAGCGTTGAATGGCAGGGGAAACGGGCCTACGAGCAGTACTTC. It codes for CSVEWQGKRAYEQYF.

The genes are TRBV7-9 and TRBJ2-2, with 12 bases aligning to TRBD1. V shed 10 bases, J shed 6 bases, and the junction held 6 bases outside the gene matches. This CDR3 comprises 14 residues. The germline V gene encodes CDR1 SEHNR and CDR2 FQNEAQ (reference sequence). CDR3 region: CANPGQGAAGELFF. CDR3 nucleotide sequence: TGTGCCAACCCGGGACAGGGGGCGGCCGGGGAGCTGTTTTTT.

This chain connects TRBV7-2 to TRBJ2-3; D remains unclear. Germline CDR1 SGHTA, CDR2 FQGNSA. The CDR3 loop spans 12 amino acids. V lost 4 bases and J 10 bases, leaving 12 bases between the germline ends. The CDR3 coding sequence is TGTGCCAGCAGCTCGCAGCGAAACGCGCAGTATTTT. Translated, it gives CASSSQRNAQYF.

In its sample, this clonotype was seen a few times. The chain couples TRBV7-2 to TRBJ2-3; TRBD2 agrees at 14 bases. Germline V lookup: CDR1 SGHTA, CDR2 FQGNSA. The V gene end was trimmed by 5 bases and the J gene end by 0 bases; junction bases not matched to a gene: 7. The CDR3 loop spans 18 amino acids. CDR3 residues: CASSPRTSGRFSTDTQYF. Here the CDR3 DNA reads TGTGCCAGCAGCCCACGGACTAGCGGGAGGTTCAGCACAGATACGCAGTATTTT.

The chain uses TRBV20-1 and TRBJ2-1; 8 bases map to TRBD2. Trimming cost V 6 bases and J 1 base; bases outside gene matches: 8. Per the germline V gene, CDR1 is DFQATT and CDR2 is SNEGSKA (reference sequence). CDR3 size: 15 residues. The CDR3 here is CSAPSLAGSYNEQFF. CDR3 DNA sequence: TGCAGTGCCCCTTCCCTAGCGGGTTCCTACAATGAGCAGTTCTTC.

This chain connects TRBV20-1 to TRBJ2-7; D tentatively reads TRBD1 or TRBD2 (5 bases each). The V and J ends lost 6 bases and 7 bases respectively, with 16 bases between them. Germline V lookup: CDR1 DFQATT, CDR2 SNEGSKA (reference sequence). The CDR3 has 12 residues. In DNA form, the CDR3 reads TGCAGTGCGGGACGAGGCTCCACTGAGCAGTACTTC. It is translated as CSAGRGSTEQYF.

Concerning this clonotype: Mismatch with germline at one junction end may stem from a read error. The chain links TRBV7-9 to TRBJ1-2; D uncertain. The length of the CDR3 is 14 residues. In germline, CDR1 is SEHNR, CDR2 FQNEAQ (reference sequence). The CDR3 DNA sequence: TGTGCCAGCAGCCGAGCCGGAGCTAACCATGGCTACACCTTC. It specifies CASSRAGANHGYTF.

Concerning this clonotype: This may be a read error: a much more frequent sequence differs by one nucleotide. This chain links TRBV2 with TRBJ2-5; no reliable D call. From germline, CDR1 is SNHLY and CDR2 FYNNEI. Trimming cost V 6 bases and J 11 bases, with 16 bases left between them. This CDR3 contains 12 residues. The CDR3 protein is CASSSFYNEQYF. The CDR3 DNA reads TGTGCCAGCAGCAGTTTCTACAATGAGCAGTACTTC.

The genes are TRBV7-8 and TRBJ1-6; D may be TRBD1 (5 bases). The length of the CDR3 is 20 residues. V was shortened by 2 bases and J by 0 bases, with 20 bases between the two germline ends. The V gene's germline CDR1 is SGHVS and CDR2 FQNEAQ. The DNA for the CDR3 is TGTGCCAGCAGCTTAACCTGGAGGGGCCTTAGGGCCTCCTATAATTCACCCCTCCACTTT. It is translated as CASSLTWRGLRASYNSPLHF.

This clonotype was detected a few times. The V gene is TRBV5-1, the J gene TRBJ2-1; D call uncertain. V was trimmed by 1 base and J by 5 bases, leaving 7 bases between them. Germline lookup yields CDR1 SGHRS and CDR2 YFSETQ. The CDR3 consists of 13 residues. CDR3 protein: CASSLYGNNEQFF. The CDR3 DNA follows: TGCGCCAGCAGCTTGTACGGTAACAATGAGCAGTTCTTC.

The CDR3, as DNA: TGTGCCAGCAGTTTAGAGGACCATGGGGAGCAGTTCTTC. It yields the protein CASSLEDHGEQFF. This chain uses TRBV27 with TRBJ2-1; the D is unclear. The V gene's germline CDR1 is MNHEY and CDR2 SMNVEV (reference sequence). This CDR3 contains 13 residues. The V end lost 2 bases, the J end lost 10 bases, and 12 bases lay between the germline ends.

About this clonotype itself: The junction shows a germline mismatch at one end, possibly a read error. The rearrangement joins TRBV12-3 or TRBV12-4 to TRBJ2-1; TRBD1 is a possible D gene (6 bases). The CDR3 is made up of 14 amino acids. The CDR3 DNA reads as TGTGCCAGCAGTCACAGGGAACCCTACAATGAGCGGTTCTTC. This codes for CASSHREPYNERFF.

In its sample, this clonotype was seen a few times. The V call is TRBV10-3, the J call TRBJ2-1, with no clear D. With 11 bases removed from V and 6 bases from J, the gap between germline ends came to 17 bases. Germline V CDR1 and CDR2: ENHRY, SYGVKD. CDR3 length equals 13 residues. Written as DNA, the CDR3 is TGTGCCGTTCTGAGCGAGCTTATCAATGAGCAGTTCTTC. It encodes CAVLSELINEQFF.

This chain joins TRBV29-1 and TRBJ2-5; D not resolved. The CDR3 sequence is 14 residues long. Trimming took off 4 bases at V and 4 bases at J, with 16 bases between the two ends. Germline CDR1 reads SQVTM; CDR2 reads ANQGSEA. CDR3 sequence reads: CSVVSLDLVETQYF. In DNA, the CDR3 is TGCAGCGTTGTGTCCCTTGACCTAGTAGAGACCCAGTACTTC.

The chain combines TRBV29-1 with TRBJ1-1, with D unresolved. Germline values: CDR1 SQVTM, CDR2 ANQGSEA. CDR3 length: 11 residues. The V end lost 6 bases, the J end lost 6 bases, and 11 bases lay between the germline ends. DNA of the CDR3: TGCAGCGTGTCCAGTCTCCCTGAAGCTTTCTTT. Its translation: CSVSSLPEAFF.

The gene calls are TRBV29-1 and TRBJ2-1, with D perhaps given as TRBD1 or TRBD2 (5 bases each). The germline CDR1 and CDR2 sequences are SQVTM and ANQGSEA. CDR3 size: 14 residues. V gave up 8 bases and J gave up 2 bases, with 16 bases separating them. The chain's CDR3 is CSSKGPAAYNEQFF. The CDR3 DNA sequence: TGCAGCTCTAAGGGGCCAGCGGCCTACAATGAGCAGTTCTTC.

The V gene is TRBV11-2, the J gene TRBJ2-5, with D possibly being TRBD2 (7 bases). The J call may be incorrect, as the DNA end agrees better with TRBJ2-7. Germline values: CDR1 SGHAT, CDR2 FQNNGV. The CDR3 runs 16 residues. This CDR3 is CASSVSRGGPIYEQYF. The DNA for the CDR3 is TGTGCCAGCAGCGTTTCCAGGGGAGGGCCGATCTACGAGCAGTACTTC.